Below are 12 T cell receptor beta chains sequenced from a single sample in a study of T cell changes during pregnancy in multiple sclerosis. Here immunoSEQ multiplex PCR was the method, and the copy in TCRdb shows in-frame clones only, minus some. Among around 60,000 clones, less than 95% were seen once, and the ten largest hold 0.4% to 0.55%. Sequenced here: CD4+ T cells from peripheral blood mononuclear cells, sampled after pregnancy. The receptor source for this set is a female donor in good health, enrolled as a control in a pregnancy study.

This chain joins TRBV19 and TRBJ1-5; 11 nucleotides align to TRBD1. The V and J ends lost 6 bases and 5 bases, in that order; junction bases with no gene match: 3. The CDR3 has 14 residues. Germline-derived CDR1 and CDR2 are LNHDA and SQIVND (reference sequence). For the CDR3, the DNA is TGTGCCAGTAGGGGACAGGGGGGATATCAGCCCCAGCATTTT. Its protein is CASRGQGGYQPQHF.

The chain carries TRBV5-1 and TRBJ2-5, with 7 bases that match TRBD1. Unmatched junction bases numbered 1, after V lost 0 bases and J lost 2 bases. Germline loops: CDR1 SGHRS, CDR2 YFSETQ. The CDR3 runs to 14 residues. This chain's CDR3 is CASSLEGQQETQYF. The CDR3 bases are TGCGCCAGCAGCTTGGAGGGACAGCAAGAGACCCAGTACTTC. Combining the CDR3 with reference TRBV5-1 and TRBJ2-5 gives the whole variable domain KAGVTQTPRYLIKTRGQQVTLSCSPISGHRSVSWYQQTPGQGLQFLFEYFSETQRNKGNFPGRFSGRQFSNSRSEMNVSTLELGDSALYLCASSLEGQQETQYFGPGTRLLVL.

The rearrangement uses TRBV11-3 and TRBJ2-7; 11 nucleotides agree with TRBD2. The CDR3 length is 17 residues. Germline values: CDR1 SGHNT, CDR2 YENEEA. V lost 3 bases, J lost 7 bases, and 14 bases stayed unmatched. In DNA form, the CDR3 reads TGTGCCAGCAGCTTCCTTGGGCCACTAGCGGGGGCCCTGGAGCAGTACTTC. It specifies CASSFLGPLAGALEQYF.

The chain employs TRBV10-3 and TRBJ1-2; 7 bases are a match to TRBD1. This CDR3 is built from 13 residues. Germline V gene data show CDR1 as ENHRY and CDR2 as SYGVKD. Unmatched junction bases numbered 6, after V lost 3 bases and J lost 8 bases. CDR3 DNA: TGTGCCATCAGTGAAAGCGGCAGGGGGGGCTACACCTTC. This translates into CAISESGRGGYTF.

J is TRBJ2-5 and V is TRBV18; 7 bases line up with TRBD1. The CDR3 consists of 15 residues. Looked up from germline, CDR1 is KGHSH and CDR2 is LQKENI. The trim removed 2 bases at V and 3 bases at J, leaving 6 bases unmatched. The CDR3 sequence: CASSPSGQNKETQYF. CDR3 DNA: TGTGCCAGCTCACCATCGGGACAGAATAAAGAGACCCAGTACTTC.

The V gene is TRBV12-5, the J gene TRBJ2-3; weak D call: TRBD1 (5 bases). Germline CDR1 is LGHNT and CDR2 is FRNRAP. V was shortened by 1 base and J by 2 bases, with 10 bases between the two germline ends. CDR3 length: 15 amino acids. CDR3 bases: TGTGCTAGTGGTTTGGACAGGCACCCCACAGATACGCAGTATTTT. It yields the protein CASGLDRHPTDTQYF.

The chain combines TRBV30 with TRBJ1-3; D remains unclear. The CDR3 covers 11 residues. The V end lost 3 bases, the J end lost 5 bases, and 5 bases lay between the germline ends. Germline CDR1 is GTSNPN and CDR2 is SVGIG (reference sequence). CDR3 in amino acids: CAWRARNTIYF. The DNA of the CDR3 is TGTGCCTGGAGGGCCCGAAACACCATATATTTT.

The rearrangement joins TRBV5-5 to TRBJ2-7; the D gene is possibly TRBD1 (6 bases). CDR1 SGHKS and CDR2 YYEKEE come from the germline V gene (reference sequence). This CDR3 comprises 14 residues. Trimming took 4 bases from V and 1 from J, leaving 12 bases between them. This chain's CDR3 is CASSTSGVSYEQYF. CDR3 DNA: TGTGCCAGCAGCACGTCAGGGGTATCCTACGAGCAGTACTTC.

The chain has TRBV6-5 and TRBJ2-7; 9 positions match TRBD1. CDR3 length equals 16 residues. Germline CDR1 is MNHEY and CDR2 is SVGAGI. The V and J ends lost 4 bases and 2 bases, in that order; junction bases with no gene match: 9. This CDR3 is CASSSSRTGAAYEQYF. The CDR3 DNA follows: TGTGCCAGCAGTTCGTCCCGGACAGGGGCTGCCTACGAGCAGTACTTC.

This chain joins TRBV5-3 and TRBJ1-4, with 9 bases lining up with TRBD1. TRBV5-3 is placed among ORFs of uncertain function. V shed 2 bases and J 7 bases; nucleotides not matched to a gene: 0. The CDR3 is 13 residues long. CDR3 residues: CARSLQGAEKLFF. DNA for the CDR3: TGTGCCAGAAGCTTACAGGGGGCTGAAAAACTGTTTTTT.

This sequence joins TRBV6-5 and TRBJ1-6; no firm D call. V lost 7 bases and J lost 9, with 10 bases in between. The germline CDR1 and CDR2 sequences are MNHEY and SVGAGI. The CDR3 is made up of 12 amino acids. CDR3 bases: TGTGCCAGCAAAACGGAGCTTTCACCCCTCCACTTT. Protein product: CASKTELSPLHF.

V and J are TRBV18 and TRBJ2-5; 8 bases are a match to TRBD1. CDR1 and CDR2 from the germline V gene are KGHSH and LQKENI. V was pared by 3 bases and J by 9 bases, with 12 bases of the junction left unmatched. This CDR3 comprises 15 residues. CDR3 loop: CASSPERTGQGAQYF. CDR3 in DNA: TGTGCCAGCTCACCGGAACGGACAGGGCAAGGGGCCCAGTACTTC.